A single count supports the clone carrying this TCR beta chain. Its antigen is currently unknown. This sample is drawn from a study of glioma-infiltrating T cells after dendritic cell vaccination. Assay: immunoSEQ multiplex PCR; the TCRdb copy retains only in-frame clones and omits some. The table lists approximately 60,000 clones, roughly nine tenths of them singletons. Described time point: after dendritic cell vaccination, including at tumor progression/relapse. Study conclusions and caveats: Only a small number of patients had complete blood and tumor samples.

The sequencing here drew on blood, taken after dendritic cell vaccination. The sequence came from a human donor with glioblastoma.

DNA of the CDR3: TGTGCCATCAGTGAGTCGACTGGCCAGGGGTTAGGAGATGGCTACACCTTC. It codes for CAISESTGQGLGDGYTF. This sequence joins TRBV10-3 and TRBJ1-2; possible D gene TRBD1, 6 bases. V was cut by 0 bases and J by 6 bases, with 20 bases left in between. The length of the CDR3 is 17 residues. CDR1 ENHRY and CDR2 SYGVKD come from the germline V gene.